This TCR beta chain was sequenced in a study of blood T cells in healthy people across ages. This clonotype was found many times. What it recognizes is unknown. The CDR3 is 17 residues long. The trim removed 3 bases at V and 1 base at J, leaving 9 bases unmatched. Germline V CDR1 and CDR2: LGHNA, YNFKEQ. Sample-barcoded 5' priming and a J-beta primer mix drove a second PCR of roughly 6 to 12 cycles. No fewer than 3 million CDR3-containing paired-end reads came from each sample. TCRdb itself ran the 5' RACE reads through MiXCR, one entry per CDR3 protein. The sample contains about 1.1 million distinct CDR3 sequences, roughly two fifths of which appear only once. Broader study findings: Unknown CMV status may confound age-related changes in expanded clones.

The V call is TRBV4-2, the J call TRBJ2-3; 8 nucleotides align to TRBD1. Sequenced sample: blood. The receptor comes from a young man in good health. The CDR3 nucleotides are TGTGCCAGCAGCCATAACACCGGGACAGGAGGCACAGATACGCAGTATTTT. Protein sequence: CASSHNTGTGGTDTQYF.